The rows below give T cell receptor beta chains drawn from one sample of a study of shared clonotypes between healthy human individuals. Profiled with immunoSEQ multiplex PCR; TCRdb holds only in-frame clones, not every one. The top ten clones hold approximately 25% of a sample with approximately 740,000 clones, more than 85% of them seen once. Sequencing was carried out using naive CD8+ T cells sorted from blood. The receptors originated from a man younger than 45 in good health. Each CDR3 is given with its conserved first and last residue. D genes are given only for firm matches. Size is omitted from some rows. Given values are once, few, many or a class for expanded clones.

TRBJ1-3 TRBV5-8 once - TGTGCCAGCAGCTTACCGGGGACGGCTGGAAACACCATATATTTT CASSLPGTAGNTIYF
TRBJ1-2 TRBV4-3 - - TGCGCCAGCAGCCAAGTGGAGGGACTTAACTATGGCTACACCTTC CASSQVEGLNYGYTF
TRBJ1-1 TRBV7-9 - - TGTGCCAGCAGCTATGCAGGGTCTGAAGCTTTCTTT CASSYAGSEAFF
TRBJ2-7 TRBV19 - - TGTGCCAGTAGTAGGGGTATGAGGACGGACTCCTACGAGCAGTACTTC CASSRGMRTDSYEQYF
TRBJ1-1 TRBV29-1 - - TGCAGCGTTGAAGTTGGCAGCACTGAAGCTTTCTTT CSVEVGSTEAFF
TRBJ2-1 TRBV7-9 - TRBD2 TGTGCCAGCAGCCCACCGACTAGCGGGAGGGCCTTTGAGCAGTTCTTC CASSPPTSGRAFEQFF
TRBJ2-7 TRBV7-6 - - TGTGCCAGCAGCTTCCAAGCGGAGACGAACTACGAGCAGTACTTC CASSFQAETNYEQYF
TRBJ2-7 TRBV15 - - TGTGCCACCAGCAGAGCGGGGGACACAGCCTACGAGCAGTACTTC CATSRAGDTAYEQYF
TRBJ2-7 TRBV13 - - TGTGCCAGCAGCGTCCCCGGACTCTCCTACGAGCAGTACTTC CASSVPGLSYEQYF
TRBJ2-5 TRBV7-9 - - TGTGCCAGCAGCTTAGGAGCCTTGCCTCGGACCCAGTACTTC CASSLGALPRTQYF
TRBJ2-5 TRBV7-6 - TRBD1 TGTGCCAGCAGCCAGTACCGGGACAGCCTCCAAGAGACCCAGTACTTC CASSQYRDSLQETQYF
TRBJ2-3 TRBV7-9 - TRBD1 TGTGCCAGCAGCCCTAAGACAGGGAGCACAGATACGCAGTATTTT CASSPKTGSTDTQYF
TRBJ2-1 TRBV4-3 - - TGCGCCAGCAGCCAAGATCGTACGGGACCGCGAAATGAGCAGTTCTTC CASSQDRTGPRNEQFF
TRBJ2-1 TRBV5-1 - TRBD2 TGCGCCAGCAGCCCGGGACTAATTCGCGATGAGCAGTTCTTC CASSPGLIRDEQFF
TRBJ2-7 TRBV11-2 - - TGTGCCAGCAGCTTAGGGACGTTATACGAGCAGTACTTC CASSLGTLYEQYF
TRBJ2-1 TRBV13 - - TGTGCCAGCAGCTTAGTCCAGGGAGACCATGAGCAGTTCTTC CASSLVQGDHEQFF
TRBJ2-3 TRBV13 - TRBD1 TGTGCCAGCAGCCCCGCGGAGACAGGGATCTTTAGAACGCAGTATTTT CASSPAETGIFRTQYF
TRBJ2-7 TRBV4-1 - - TGCGCCAGCAGCCAAGAGCCAGCCTTCCCCTCCTACGAGCAGTACTTC CASSQEPAFPSYEQYF
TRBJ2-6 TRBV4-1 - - TGCGCCAGCAGCCTGGTCCGGGCGAGTGGGGCCAACGTCCTGACTTTC CASSLVRASGANVLTF
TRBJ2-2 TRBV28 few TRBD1 TGTGCCAGCAGTGGGGACAGGGAGGGGCCCGGGGAGCTGTTTTTT CASSGDREGPGELFF
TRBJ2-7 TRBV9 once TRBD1 TGTGCCAGCAGCCCCCTTTCGACAGGGTGGCTCGAGCAGTACTTC CASSPLSTGWLEQYF
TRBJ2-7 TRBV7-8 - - TGTGCCAGCAGCTTAGAGTTGGCCCGGCATCTCATTTACGAGCAGTACTTC CASSLELARHLIYEQYF
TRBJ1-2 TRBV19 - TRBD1 TGTGCCAGTGCCCACTCAGGGGGGAGCTATGGCTACACCTTC CASAHSGGSYGYTF
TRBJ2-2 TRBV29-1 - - TGCAGCTCTGATATGGGCCCGAACACCGGGGAGCTGTTTTTT CSSDMGPNTGELFF
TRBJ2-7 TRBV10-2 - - TGCGCCAGCAGTCTAAGAGAGGGCAGGGGCAGCCCCCAGCAGTACTTC CASSLREGRGSPQQYF
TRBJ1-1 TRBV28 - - TGTGCCAGCAGTTTAGGCTTTGACACTGAAGCTTTCTTT CASSLGFDTEAFF
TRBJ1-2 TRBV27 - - TGTGCCAGCAGTTTATCGAGCGGCGGGGGGAGGGGTAATGGCTACACCTTC CASSLSSGGGRGNGYTF
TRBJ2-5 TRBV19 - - TGTGCCAGTAGTAACAGTCCTTGGGAGACCCAGTACTTC CASSNSPWETQYF
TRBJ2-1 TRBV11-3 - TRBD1 TGTGCCAGCAGCTCAAGACAGGGGACCTACAATGAGCAGTTCTTC CASSSRQGTYNEQFF
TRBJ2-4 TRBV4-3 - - TGCGCCAGCAGCCAAGATCTGGGTGAAAACATTCAGTACTTC CASSQDLGENIQYF
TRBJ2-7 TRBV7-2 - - TGTGCCAGCAGCTCCCTCGGGGGCGTCCGAAACGAGCAGTACTTC CASSSLGGVRNEQYF
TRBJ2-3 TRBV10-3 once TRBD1 TGTGCCATCAGTGAGTCGAGATCCGGACAGGGCCTCACAGATACGCAGTATTTT CAISESRSGQGLTDTQYF
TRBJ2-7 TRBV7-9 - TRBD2 TGTGCCAGCAGCGACCCGGGACTAGCGGGAGCCAACCTTTGCTTC CASSDPGLAGANLCF
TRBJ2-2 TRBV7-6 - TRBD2 TGTGCCAGCAGTCACAGCGGGAGGGCCTCGAACGGGGAGCTGTTTTTT CASSHSGRASNGELFF
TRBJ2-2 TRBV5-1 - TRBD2 TGCGCCAGCAGCCCGTCCGGACTAGTAGCGAGCACCGGGGAGCTGTTTTTT CASSPSGLVASTGELFF
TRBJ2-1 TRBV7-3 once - TGTGCCAGCAGCTTATCGGGCCCCTTGGGTGAGCAGTTCTTC CASSLSGPLGEQFF
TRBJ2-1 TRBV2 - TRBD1 TGTGCCAGCAGGCCGGGACAGGGTCAAAATGAGCAGTTCTTC CASRPGQGQNEQFF
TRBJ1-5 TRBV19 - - TGTGCCAGTAAAGGGGGAACCGGGGGGCTAGATCAGCCCCAGCATTTT CASKGGTGGLDQPQHF
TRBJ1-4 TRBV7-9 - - TGTGCCAGCAGCTTTTTAGGACAGATGAATGAAAAACTGTTTTTT CASSFLGQMNEKLFF
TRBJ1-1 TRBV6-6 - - TGTGCCAGCAGTTCCTCCCGCGGAGGCACTACTGAAGCTTTCTTT CASSSSRGGTTEAFF
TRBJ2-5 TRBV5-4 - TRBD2 TGTGCCAGCAGCTTGATCGAGGTTTCTAGCGGACAAGAGACCCAGTACTTC CASSLIEVSSGQETQYF
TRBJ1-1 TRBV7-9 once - TGTGCCAGCAGCGGAACAGGGCGAGGGACTGAAGCTTTCTTT CASSGTGRGTEAFF
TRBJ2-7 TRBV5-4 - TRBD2 TGTGCCAGCAGCTTGGCTAGCGGGAGGCGTGCCGAGCAGTACTTC CASSLASGRRAEQYF
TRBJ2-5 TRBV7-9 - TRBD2 TGTGCCAGCGGATTTAGCGGGAGGGCCGGAGATATCCAAGAGACCCAGTACTTC CASGFSGRAGDIQETQYF
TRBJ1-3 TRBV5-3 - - TGTGCCAGAAGCTTGGAGGAGTCAGGAAACACCATATATTTT CARSLEESGNTIYF
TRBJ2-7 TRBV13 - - TGTGCCAGCAGCTCTGGGACGGGGCTGAGCTACGAGCAGTACTTC CASSSGTGLSYEQYF